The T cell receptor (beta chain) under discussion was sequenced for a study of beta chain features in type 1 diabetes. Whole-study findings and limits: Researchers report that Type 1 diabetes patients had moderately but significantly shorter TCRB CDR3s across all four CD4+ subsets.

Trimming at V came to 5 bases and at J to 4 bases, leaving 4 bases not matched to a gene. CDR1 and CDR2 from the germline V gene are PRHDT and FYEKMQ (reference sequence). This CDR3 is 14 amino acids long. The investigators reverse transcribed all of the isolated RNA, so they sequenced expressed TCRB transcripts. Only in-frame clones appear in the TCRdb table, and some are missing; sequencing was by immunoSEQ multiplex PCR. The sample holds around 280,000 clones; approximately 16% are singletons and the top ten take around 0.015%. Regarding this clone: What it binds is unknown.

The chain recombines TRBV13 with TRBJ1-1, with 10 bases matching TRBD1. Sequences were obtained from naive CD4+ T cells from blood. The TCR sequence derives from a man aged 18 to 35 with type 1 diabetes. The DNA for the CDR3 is TGTGCCAGCAGCGAGGGGGACAGGGGCACTGAAGCTTTCTTT. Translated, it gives CASSEGDRGTEAFF.